Each of the 26 T cell receptor beta chains below was sequenced from the same sample in a study of shared clonotypes between healthy human individuals. The data were produced by immunoSEQ multiplex PCR, yet TCRdb's version contains in-frame clones alone and is incomplete. The sample lists some 2.4 million clones; 93% were seen once. Sequencing was done on a sample of naive CD4+ T cells from PBMCs. Regarding subset: CD45RA+ positively selected. The receptors stem from a man aged 18 to 35 in good health. Some clones in this sample may be carry-over from other donors' samples.

The chain is built from TRBV5-1 and TRBJ2-2; the D gene is possibly TRBD1 (5 bases). Trimming cost V 3 bases and J 6 bases, with 6 bases left between them. The CDR3 loop spans 12 amino acids. The germline gives CDR1 SGHRS, CDR2 YFSETQ. CDR3 residues: CASSWGSGELFF. The CDR3 DNA reads TGCGCCAGCAGCTGGGGCTCCGGGGAGCTGTTTTTT.

This chain links TRBV7-9 with TRBJ2-7; 12 bases fit TRBD2. The CDR3 has 14 residues. Germline V gene data show CDR1 as SEHNR and CDR2 as FQNEAQ (reference sequence). Trimming took 7 bases from V and 6 from J; bases not matched to a gene: 7. CDR3: CASTLQTSGSEQYF. Here the CDR3 DNA reads TGTGCCAGCACTCTACAGACTAGCGGGAGCGAGCAGTACTTC.

The chain employs TRBV28 and TRBJ2-2; weak D call: TRBD2 (6 bases). Trimming took off 1 base at V and 4 bases at J, with 10 bases between the two ends. Germline V lookup: CDR1 MDHEN, CDR2 SYDVKM. There are 15 residues in the CDR3. The CDR3 nucleotides are TGTGCCAGCAGTTTATTTAGGAGGGGCACCGGGGAGCTGTTTTTT. As protein: CASSLFRRGTGELFF. The full variable domain, with the rest looked up from reference TRBV28 and TRBJ2-2, is DVKVTQSSRYLVKRTGEKVFLECVQDMDHENMFWYRQDPGLGLRLIYFSYDVKMKEKGDIPEGYSVSREKKERFSLILESASTNQTSMYLCASSLFRRGTGELFFGEGSRLTVL.

The chain combines TRBV5-5 with TRBJ2-7; 7 bases are shared with TRBD2. V shed 0 bases and J 1 base; nucleotides not matched to a gene: 4. Per germline, CDR1 SGHKS and CDR2 YYEKEE (reference sequence). The CDR3 sequence is 15 residues long. The CDR3 sequence is CASSLASGRSYEQYF. DNA for the CDR3: TGTGCCAGCAGCTTGGCTAGCGGTCGTTCCTACGAGCAGTACTTC.

In the case of this clone: The sample contains more than one DNA sequence encoding this CDR3. The V and J genes are TRBV7-2 and TRBJ1-3; the match to TRBD1 covers 8 bases. Germline CDR1 is SGHTA and CDR2 is FQGNSA. V shed 2 bases, J shed 0 bases, and the junction held 0 bases outside the gene matches. The CDR3 has 15 residues. The CDR3 sequence is CASSLTGGSGNTIYF. In DNA form, the CDR3 reads TGTGCCAGCAGCTTAACAGGGGGCTCTGGAAACACCATATATTTT.

This rearrangement joins TRBV7-2 to TRBJ2-7, with 10 bases lining up with TRBD2. Germline trimming cut 1 base from V and 2 bases from J; bases unmatched to any gene: 8. Germline CDR1 and CDR2: SGHTA and FQGNSA. This CDR3 has 17 residues. CDR3 amino acids: CASSLGASGSATYEQYF. The CDR3 region has the DNA TGTGCCAGCAGCTTAGGGGCTAGCGGGAGCGCTACCTACGAGCAGTACTTC.

This sequence joins TRBV11-1 and TRBJ1-1, with D perhaps matching TRBD1 (6 bases). The length of the CDR3 is 14 residues. Germline CDR1 is SGHAT and CDR2 is FQDESV (reference sequence). Trimming took off 6 bases at V and 2 bases at J, with 13 bases between the two ends. The CDR3, as DNA: TGTGCCAGCAGAGGTCGGGACACCAACACTGAAGCTTTCTTT. Protein sequence: CASRGRDTNTEAFF.

This clone was counted a single time. The CDR3 DNA follows: TGTGCCAGCAGCTCCTGGACAGGGGAAGGAGGAAACACCATATATTTT. It translates to CASSSWTGEGGNTIYF. This sequence joins TRBV11-3 and TRBJ1-3, with 9 positions matching TRBD1. Germline V gene data show CDR1 as SGHNT and CDR2 as YENEEA. V lost 4 bases, J lost 4 bases, and 8 bases stayed unmatched. The CDR3 contains 16 residues. Combining the CDR3 with reference TRBV11-3 and TRBJ1-3 gives the whole variable domain EAGVVQSPRYKIIEKKQPVAFWCNPISGHNTLYWYLQNLGQGPELLIRYENEEAVDDSQLPKDRFSAERLKGVDSTLKIQPAELGDSAVYLCASSSWTGEGGNTIYFGEGSWLTVV.

The chain employs TRBV7-3 and TRBJ2-3; D uncertain. The V and J ends lost 1 base and 3 bases respectively, with 11 bases between them. CDR1 SGHTA and CDR2 FQGTGA come from the germline V gene. The CDR3 contains 15 residues. Written as DNA, the CDR3 is TGTGCCAGCAGCTTAATGGGTATCCTTACAGATACGCAGTATTTT. Its translation: CASSLMGILTDTQYF.

CDR3 loop: CASSGGRLTYEQYF. The CDR3 region has the DNA TGTGCCAGCTCAGGCGGCCGACTAACCTACGAGCAGTACTTC. The V and J genes are TRBV18 and TRBJ2-7; D may be TRBD2 (5 bases). Germline loops: CDR1 KGHSH, CDR2 LQKENI. V lost 5 bases and J 2 bases, leaving 13 bases between the germline ends. The CDR3 loop spans 14 amino acids.

This chain uses TRBV14 with TRBJ1-1; no reliable D call. CDR1 is SGHDN and CDR2 is FVKESK in the germline V gene. V was cut by 6 bases and J by 3 bases, with 11 bases left in between. The CDR3 spans 13 residues. This chain's CDR3 is CASSRARDTEAFF. CDR3 nucleotides: TGTGCCAGCAGTCGGGCGAGGGACACTGAAGCTTTCTTT.

The J gene is TRBJ2-5, the V gene TRBV5-1; D may be TRBD1 (6 bases). The CDR3 runs 13 residues. Deletions cut 4 bases from V and 5 bases from J, with 12 bases between. Per the germline V gene, CDR1 is SGHRS and CDR2 is YFSETQ. This CDR3 is CASSLRGGETQYF. CDR3 nucleotides: TGCGCCAGCAGCCTGAGAGGGGGTGAGACCCAGTACTTC.

On this clone itself: Other DNA sequences in the sample encode the same CDR3. This chain joins TRBV19 and TRBJ1-1, with D perhaps TRBD1 (6 bases). This CDR3 comprises 14 residues. Trimming shortened V by 3 bases and J by 1 base, and 9 bases separated the two germline ends. In germline, CDR1 is LNHDA, CDR2 SQIVND (reference sequence). This chain's CDR3 is CASSIRGGNTEAFF. CDR3 in DNA: TGTGCCAGTAGTATTAGGGGGGGGAACACTGAAGCTTTCTTT.

The V gene is TRBV7-6, the J gene TRBJ2-7, with D possibly being TRBD2 (6 bases). V was cut by 2 bases and J by 4 bases, with 15 bases left in between. The CDR3 is made up of 15 amino acids. The V gene's germline CDR1 is SGHVS and CDR2 FNYEAQ. DNA of the CDR3: TGTGCCAGCAGCTTATCCGGGACTCATACTTACGAGCAGTACTTC. Residues: CASSLSGTHTYEQYF.

The genes are TRBV19 and TRBJ1-1, with D uncertain. The length of the CDR3 is 11 residues. In germline, CDR1 is LNHDA, CDR2 SQIVND (reference sequence). With 2 bases removed from V and 8 bases from J, the gap between germline ends came to 6 bases. The CDR3 region has the DNA TGTGCCAGTAGTATATACGGGGAAGCTTTCTTT. It codes for CASSIYGEAFF.

A note on this clone: Different DNA sequences within this sample yield the same CDR3. The CDR3 region is CASSPYQETQYF. The CDR3 nucleotides are TGTGCCAGCTCACCATACCAAGAGACCCAGTACTTC. The V gene is TRBV18, the J gene TRBJ2-5; no reliable D call. From germline, CDR1 is KGHSH and CDR2 LQKENI. The V gene lost 2 bases and the J gene lost 0 bases, with 1 base spanning the gap. The CDR3 covers 12 residues.

This rearrangement joins TRBV6-1 to TRBJ2-7, with TRBD1 identical over 7 bases. J gave up 2 bases and V 4 bases, and 8 bases lay outside the gene matches. The CDR3 is made up of 15 amino acids. CDR1 is MNHNS, CDR2 SASEGT, per germline. The CDR3 reads CASSGSPGQTYEQYF. CDR3 DNA sequence: TGTGCCAGCAGTGGAAGCCCGGGACAGACCTACGAGCAGTACTTC.

J is TRBJ2-7 and V is TRBV11-2, with D possibly being TRBD1 (5 bases). CDR1 and CDR2 (germline): SGHAT, FQNNGV. The CDR3 is 16 amino acids. Trimming took off 5 bases at V and 0 bases at J, with 17 bases between the two ends. CDR3 DNA: TGTGCCAGCAGCCCGCCCCGGCAGGGCAACTCCTACGAGCAGTACTTC. Its protein product is CASSPPRQGNSYEQYF.

The chain combines TRBV9 with TRBJ2-1; 13 positions agree with TRBD2. J was trimmed by 8 bases and V by 3 bases; bases with no gene match: 8. Per the germline V gene, CDR1 is SGDLS and CDR2 is YYNGEE. The CDR3 is made up of 16 amino acids. Written as DNA, the CDR3 is TGTGCCAGCAGCGCTGTCGGGACTAGCGGGACCTATGAGCAGTTCTTC. Its translation is CASSAVGTSGTYEQFF.

The rearrangement uses TRBV5-5 and TRBJ2-7, with D perhaps given as TRBD1 or TRBD2 (6 bases each). Per germline, CDR1 SGHKS and CDR2 YYEKEE (reference sequence). Trimming left V 3 bases short and J 4 bases short, with 17 bases between. The CDR3 runs 15 residues. The CDR3: CASSYTPGGSYEQYF. The DNA of the CDR3 is TGTGCCAGCAGCTATACCCCCGGGGGCTCGTACGAGCAGTACTTC.

The CDR3 loop reads CAWSVLGEGEQYF. As DNA, the CDR3 is TGTGCCTGGAGTGTACTCGGGGAAGGCGAGCAGTACTTC. The J gene is TRBJ2-7, the V gene TRBV30; D possibly corresponds to TRBD2 (5 bases). Germline lookup yields CDR1 GTSNPN and CDR2 SVGIG (reference sequence). Trimming pared 0 bases from V and 6 bases from J, leaving 12 bases between. This CDR3 spans 13 amino acids.

This clone has just one count. V usage is TRBV6-1 and J usage is TRBJ1-3; D is uncertain. Deletions cut 2 bases from V and 14 bases from J, with 10 bases between. This CDR3 has 11 amino acids. CDR1 and CDR2 (germline): MNHNS, SASEGT. The CDR3 DNA reads as TGTGCCAGCAGTGAACGAGCGGGATTATATTTT. This translates into CASSERAGLYF.

This sequence joins TRBV21-1 and TRBJ2-7. TRBV21-1 is given as a pseudogene. The CDR3 extends over 11 amino acids. CDR3: CASSTGSEQYF. In DNA form, the CDR3 reads TGTGCCAGCAGCACAGGGAGCGAGCAGTACTTC.

The chain employs TRBV2 and TRBJ1-3; D is ambiguous. V lost 5 bases, J lost 0 bases, and 8 bases lay in between. The CDR3 covers 14 residues. Germline loops: CDR1 SNHLY, CDR2 FYNNEI. CDR3 nucleotides: TGTGCCAGCAGTTGGGTGAGCTCTGGAAACACCATATATTTT. Translating it yields CASSWVSSGNTIYF.

The J gene is TRBJ1-1, the V gene TRBV10-3; D is unresolved. The CDR3 has 12 residues. Germline assignment: CDR1 ENHRY and CDR2 SYGVKD. Trimming took off 3 bases at V and 1 base at J, with 3 bases between the two ends. The CDR3, as DNA: TGTGCCATCAGTGAAAGGAACACTGAAGCTTTCTTT. It translates to CAISERNTEAFF.

This clone came up once. The chain combines TRBV6-5 with TRBJ2-1; D might be TRBD1 or TRBD2, each matching 5 bases. CDR1 and CDR2 from the germline V gene are MNHEY and SVGAGI. V was shortened by 4 bases and J by 1 base, with 11 bases between the two germline ends. This CDR3 is 15 amino acids long. The CDR3 bases are TGTGCCAGCAGTTCCCGGGACGGATCCTACAATGAGCAGTTCTTC. The encoded protein is CASSSRDGSYNEQFF.